Listed here are 19 T cell receptor beta chains from one sample, sequenced in a study of blood T cell repertoires in COVID-19. Some clones are missing from TCRdb's copy, which holds only in-frame ones; the method was immunoSEQ multiplex PCR. The sample includes about 240,000 clones, approximately 85% seen only once; the top ten take roughly 12%. The sample was peripheral blood. The receptor source for this set is an older woman with active or convalescent COVID-19.

The chain links TRBV7-8 to TRBJ1-3; 9 bases line up with TRBD1. CDR3 length: 19 residues. V trimming: 4 bases; J trimming: 2 bases; junction bases outside the gene matches: 15. The germline V gene encodes CDR1 SGHVS and CDR2 FQNEAQ. Written as DNA, the CDR3 is TGTGCCAGCAGCTCTCGCGCACAGGGGGCAAAAAAGGCTGGAAACACCATATATTTT. Its translation is CASSSRAQGAKKAGNTIYF.

The chain is built from TRBV12-3 or TRBV12-4 and TRBJ2-1; tentative D call: TRBD2 (6 bases). CDR3 length equals 13 residues. The V gene lost 3 bases and the J gene lost 7 bases, with 10 bases spanning the gap. CDR3 nucleotides: TGTGCCAGCAGTTTGGCGGAGGGAAATGAGCAGTTCTTC. Translation gives CASSLAEGNEQFF.

The V call is TRBV29-1, the J call TRBJ1-2; D gene uncertain. The CDR3 is 12 amino acids. Trimming stripped 3 bases from V and 2 bases from J, with 7 bases between. The germline V gene has CDR1 SQVTM and CDR2 ANQGSEA. CDR3 bases: TGCAGCGTTGATTCCTCCAACTATGGCTACACCTTC. The encoded protein is CSVDSSNYGYTF. The entire variable domain, with the rest obtained from reference TRBV29-1 and TRBJ1-2, is as follows: SAVISQKPSRDICQRGTSLTIQCQVDSQVTMMFWYRQQPGQSLTLIATANQGSEATYESGFVIDKFPISRPNLTFSTLTVSNMSPEDSSIYLCSVDSSNYGYTFGSGTRLTVV.

The V and J genes are TRBV19 and TRBJ1-5; 7 bases fit TRBD1. This CDR3 is built from 16 residues. The V segment lost 4 bases and the J segment 7 bases; nucleotides outside the gene matches: 13. Germline assignment: CDR1 LNHDA and CDR2 SQIVND (reference sequence). The CDR3 region is CASSTENRGTVQPQHF. In nucleotides, the CDR3 is TGTGCCAGTAGTACGGAAAACAGGGGTACGGTACAGCCCCAGCATTTT.

This clone came up a few times. This rearrangement joins TRBV5-8 to TRBJ2-5, with TRBD2 matching 10 bases. Trimming at V came to 0 bases and at J to 4 bases, leaving 6 bases not matched to a gene. The CDR3 has 16 residues. The germline V gene encodes CDR1 SGHTS and CDR2 YDEGEE. The CDR3 bases are TGTGCCAGCAGCTTGGGCCTAGCGGGGGCCCCAGAGACCCAGTACTTC. Translating it yields CASSLGLAGAPETQYF.

The rearrangement uses TRBV28 and TRBJ1-1; D perhaps matches TRBD1 (5 bases). Per germline, CDR1 MDHEN and CDR2 SYDVKM. The CDR3 has 16 amino acids. V lost 2 bases and J lost 2, with 15 bases in between. The CDR3 DNA follows: TGTGCCAGCAGTTTACCCCGAGCAGGGATTAACACTGAAGCTTTCTTT. Protein product: CASSLPRAGINTEAFF.

The CDR3 region is CASSLQGLAVETQYF. CDR3 nucleotide sequence: TGCGCCAGCAGCCTGCAAGGACTAGCTGTGGAGACCCAGTACTTC. The rearrangement links TRBV4-1 to TRBJ2-5, with TRBD2 matching 8 bases. Unmatched junction bases numbered 9, after V lost 4 bases and J lost 5 bases. In germline, CDR1 is MGHRA, CDR2 YSYEKL. CDR3 length: 15 amino acids.

The rearrangement joins TRBV6-1 to TRBJ2-4; TRBD1 is a possible D gene (5 bases). The CDR3 is made up of 17 amino acids. Germline V gene sequence: CDR1 MNHNS, CDR2 SASEGT. Trimming shortened V by 2 bases and J by 0 bases, and 14 bases separated the two germline ends. DNA for the CDR3: TGTGCCAGCAGTGAATTGGGCAGGGATAGAGCCAAAAACATTCAGTACTTC. Protein sequence: CASSELGRDRAKNIQYF.

The CDR3 DNA sequence: TGTGCCAGCAGCCGAGGACAGGGGTATGAAAAACTGTTTTTT. It yields the protein CASSRGQGYEKLFF. V and J are TRBV27 and TRBJ1-4; 9 bases map to TRBD1. Trimming cost V 6 bases and J 6 bases; bases outside gene matches: 5. Germline V gene data show CDR1 as MNHEY and CDR2 as SMNVEV (reference sequence). This CDR3 region has 14 residues.

The J gene is TRBJ1-2, the V gene TRBV7-3; no clear D. The ends were cut back, 3 bases at V and 2 bases at J, with 13 bases in the middle. This CDR3 is 15 amino acids long. Per the germline V gene, CDR1 is SGHTA and CDR2 is FQGTGA. CDR3 amino acids: CASSFRGGPNYGYTF. CDR3 DNA sequence: TGTGCCAGCAGCTTTCGGGGAGGTCCGAACTATGGCTACACCTTC.

This chain links TRBV5-1 with TRBJ1-2; TRBD1 aligns across 7 bases. V lost 0 bases and J lost 2; bases outside the gene matches: 7. This CDR3 comprises 16 residues. Germline lookup yields CDR1 SGHRS and CDR2 YFSETQ. The CDR3 here is CASSLVPVGQNYGYTF. The CDR3 nucleotides read TGCGCCAGCAGCTTGGTACCTGTGGGACAGAACTATGGCTACACCTTC.

V usage is TRBV19 and J usage is TRBJ1-4; no firm D call. Germline V gene data show CDR1 as LNHDA and CDR2 as SQIVND (reference sequence). Trimming cost V 4 bases and J 1 base, with 7 bases left between them. The CDR3 consists of 14 residues. The CDR3 sequence is CASSRTQTNEKLFF. In DNA, the CDR3 is TGTGCCAGTAGTAGGACTCAAACTAATGAAAAACTGTTTTTT.

The V and J genes are TRBV7-2 and TRBJ2-1; TRBD2 matches at 7 bases. V dropped 7 bases and J dropped 5; count of bases not matched to a gene: 8. Germline CDR1 and CDR2: SGHTA and FQGNSA. The CDR3 consists of 14 residues. Written as DNA, the CDR3 is TGTGCCAGCAACCGGGGGGTTGTCGACAATGAGCAGTTCTTC. Translation: CASNRGVVDNEQFF. The variable domain in full, with the rest retrieved from reference TRBV7-2 and TRBJ2-1, is GAGVSQSPSNKVTEKGKDVELRCDPISGHTALYWYRQSLGQGLEFLIYFQGNSAPDKSGLPSDRFSAERTGGSVSTLTIQRTQQEDSAVYLCASNRGVVDNEQFFGPGTRLTVL.

J is TRBJ2-1 and V is TRBV5-4; perhaps TRBD1 as D (6 bases). The CDR3 contains 14 residues. V dropped 5 bases and J dropped 0 bases, with 9 bases sitting between them. Germline V CDR1 and CDR2: SGHNT, YYREEE (reference sequence). This CDR3 reads CASSQGTSYNEQFF. CDR3 nucleotides: TGTGCCAGCAGTCAGGGGACCTCCTACAATGAGCAGTTCTTC.

This clone appeared a single time. This chain joins TRBV6-5 and TRBJ1-3, with 7 nucleotides matching TRBD1. Germline V gene lookup returns CDR1 MNHEY and CDR2 SVGAGI. The CDR3 covers 14 residues. Trimming removed 6 bases from V and 8 bases from J; junction bases left unmatched: 10. CDR3 region: CASSAQGILDTIYF. The CDR3 region has the DNA TGTGCCAGCAGCGCACAGGGGATTCTGGACACCATATATTTT.

V and J are TRBV7-9 and TRBJ2-3; D not certain. Germline loops: CDR1 SEHNR, CDR2 FQNEAQ (reference sequence). V was pared by 8 bases and J by 0 bases, with 3 bases between. The CDR3 loop spans 11 amino acids. Here the CDR3 DNA reads TGTGCCAGCGGCAGCACAGATACGCAGTATTTT. Its translation is CASGSTDTQYF.

A few counts support this clone. The same CDR3 is also encoded by other DNA sequences in this sample. The chain joins TRBV3-1 (or the pseudogene TRBV3-2) to TRBJ1-2, with D possibly being TRBD1 (5 bases). The CDR3 covers 13 residues. The V and J ends lost 4 bases and 0 bases respectively, with 6 bases between them. Germline CDR1 and CDR2: LGHDT and YNNKEL (reference sequence). DNA of the CDR3: TGTGCCAGCAGCCGGGGCTCTAACTATGGCTACACCTTC. Its protein is CASSRGSNYGYTF.

V is TRBV6-6 and J is TRBJ1-1; 7 bases are shared with TRBD1. Germline V gives CDR1 MNHNY, CDR2 SVGAGI (reference sequence). The CDR3 is made up of 16 amino acids. The junction had 16 bases not matched to a gene; V was cut back by 4 bases and J by 8 bases. CDR3: CASSFSVLPGGLEAFF. The DNA of the CDR3 is TGTGCCAGCAGTTTTTCCGTCCTACCAGGGGGGCTAGAAGCTTTCTTT.

V and J are TRBV3-1 (or the pseudogene TRBV3-2) and TRBJ1-5; tentative D call: TRBD1 (5 bases). The CDR3 spans 16 residues. Germline CDR1 and CDR2: LGHDT and YNNKEL (reference sequence). Trimming pared 2 bases from V and 0 bases from J, leaving 11 bases between. CDR3 sequence reads: CASSQYGHYSNQPQHF. CDR3 sequence (DNA): TGTGCCAGCAGCCAATATGGACATTATAGCAATCAGCCCCAGCATTTT.